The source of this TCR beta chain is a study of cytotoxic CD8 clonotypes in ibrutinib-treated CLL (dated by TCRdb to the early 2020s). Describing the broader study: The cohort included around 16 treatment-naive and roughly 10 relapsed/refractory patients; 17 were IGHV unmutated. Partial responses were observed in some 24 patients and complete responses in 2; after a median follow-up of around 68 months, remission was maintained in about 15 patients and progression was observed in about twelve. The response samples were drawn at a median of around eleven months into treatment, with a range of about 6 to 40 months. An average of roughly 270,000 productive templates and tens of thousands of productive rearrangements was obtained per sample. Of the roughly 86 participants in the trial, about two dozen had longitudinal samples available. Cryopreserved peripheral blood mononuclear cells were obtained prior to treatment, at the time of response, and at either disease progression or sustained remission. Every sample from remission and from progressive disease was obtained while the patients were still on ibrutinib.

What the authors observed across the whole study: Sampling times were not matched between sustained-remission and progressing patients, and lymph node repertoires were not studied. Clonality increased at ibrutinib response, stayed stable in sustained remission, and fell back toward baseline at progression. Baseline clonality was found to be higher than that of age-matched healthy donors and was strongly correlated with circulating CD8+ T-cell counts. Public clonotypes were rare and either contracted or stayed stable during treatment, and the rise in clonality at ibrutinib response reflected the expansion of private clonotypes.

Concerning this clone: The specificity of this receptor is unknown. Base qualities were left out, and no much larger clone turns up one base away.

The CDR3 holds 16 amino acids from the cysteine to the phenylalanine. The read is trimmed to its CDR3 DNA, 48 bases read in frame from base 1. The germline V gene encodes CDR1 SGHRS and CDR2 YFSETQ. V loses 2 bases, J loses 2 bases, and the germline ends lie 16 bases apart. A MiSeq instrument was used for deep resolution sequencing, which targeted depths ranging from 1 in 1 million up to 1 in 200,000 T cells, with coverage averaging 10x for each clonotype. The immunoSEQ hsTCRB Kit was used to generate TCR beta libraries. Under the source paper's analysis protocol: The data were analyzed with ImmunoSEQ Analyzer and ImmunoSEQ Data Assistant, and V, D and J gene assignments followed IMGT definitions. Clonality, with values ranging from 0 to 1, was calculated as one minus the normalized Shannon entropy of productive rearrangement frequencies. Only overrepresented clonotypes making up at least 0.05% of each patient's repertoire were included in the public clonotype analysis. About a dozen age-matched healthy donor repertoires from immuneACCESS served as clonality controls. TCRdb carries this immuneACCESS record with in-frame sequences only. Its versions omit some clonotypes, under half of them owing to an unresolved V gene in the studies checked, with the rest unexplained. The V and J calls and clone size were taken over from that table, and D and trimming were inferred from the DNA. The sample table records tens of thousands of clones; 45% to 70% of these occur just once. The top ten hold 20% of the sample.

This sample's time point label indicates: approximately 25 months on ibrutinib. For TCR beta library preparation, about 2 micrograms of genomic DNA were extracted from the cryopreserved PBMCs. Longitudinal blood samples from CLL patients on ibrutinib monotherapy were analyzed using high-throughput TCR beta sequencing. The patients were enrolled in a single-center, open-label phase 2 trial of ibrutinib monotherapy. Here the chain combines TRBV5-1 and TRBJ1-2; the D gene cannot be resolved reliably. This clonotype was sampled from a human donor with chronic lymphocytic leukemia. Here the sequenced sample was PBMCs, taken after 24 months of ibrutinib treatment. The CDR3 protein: CASSFNIQTKNYGYTF. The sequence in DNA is TGCGCCAGCAGCTTCAACATCCAGACAAAGAACTATGGCTACACCTTC.